This T cell receptor beta chain derives from a study of T cell responses to AZD1222 COVID-19 vaccine. Using immunoSEQ multiplex PCR, the repertoire was profiled, and TCRdb retains in-frame clones only, with some absent. Among roughly 150,000 clones listed, about 91% were seen once. This clone has just a few counts. The ends were cut back, 9 bases at V and 6 bases at J, with 20 bases in the middle. The CDR3 consists of 15 residues. Germline values: CDR1 MNHEY, CDR2 SMNVEV (reference sequence). The specimen comprised peripheral blood, sampled on day 0 of AZD1222 vaccination. This clonotype was sampled from an adult in good health. The chain combines TRBV27 with TRBJ1-4; tentative D call: TRBD1 (6 bases). CDR3 protein: CASCRGPQSDEKLFF. CDR3 in DNA: TGTGCCAGTTGTCGGGGGCCTCAGTCCGATGAAAAACTGTTTTTT.